Following are 23 T cell receptor beta chains from one sample sequenced in a study of cytomegalovirus exposure and HLA in healthy donors. The PCR used 60 Vbeta and 13 Jbeta primers. The method was immunoSEQ multiplex PCR; TCRdb's version includes in-frame clones alone and lacks a portion of them. The sample's table shows about 130,000 clones. The source material was PBMCs. Every receptor here comes from a man aged 35-49 years in good health and CMV-seronegative.

The CDR3 region has the DNA TGTGCCAGCAGCGCAATAGCGGGAGGTCCCTACGAGCAGTACTTC. Residues: CASSAIAGGPYEQYF. This chain connects TRBV11-3 to TRBJ2-7, with TRBD2 matching 10 bases. J gave up 2 bases and V 5 bases, and 6 bases lay outside the gene matches. The CDR3 length is 15 residues. The germline gives CDR1 SGHNT, CDR2 YENEEA.

The chain recombines TRBV6-5 with TRBJ2-1; TRBD2 matches at 10 bases. CDR1 is MNHEY, CDR2 SVGAGI, per germline. The CDR3 is 14 amino acids. The J segment lost 8 bases and the V segment lost 8 bases, leaving 9 bases of the junction unmatched. Written as DNA, the CDR3 is TGTGCCAGCTTCTCAGCGGGAGGGCCACATGAGCAGTTCTTC. It codes for CASFSAGGPHEQFF.

The chain has TRBV7-9 and TRBJ2-7, with D maybe TRBD2 (6 bases). Germline V gene data show CDR1 as SEHNR and CDR2 as FQNEAQ (reference sequence). The CDR3 loop spans 14 amino acids. The V gene lost 5 bases and the J gene lost 7 bases, with 18 bases spanning the gap. CDR3 in DNA: TGTGCCAGCAGCCCCGTTTCCCGGGAGATGGAGCAGTACTTC. Its protein product is CASSPVSREMEQYF. Together with reference TRBV7-9 and TRBJ2-7, the CDR3 gives the full variable domain: DTGVSQNPRHKITKRGQNVTFRCDPISEHNRLYWYRQTLGQGPEFLTYFQNEAQLEKSRLLSDRFSAERPKGSFSTLEIQRTEQGDSAMYLCASSPVSREMEQYFGPGTRLTVT.

This sequence joins TRBV19 and TRBJ2-1; TRBD2 matches at 9 bases. Losses at the gene ends were 6 bases for V and 4 bases for J; bases not matched to a gene: 7. The CDR3 loop spans 15 amino acids. CDR1 and CDR2 (germline): LNHDA, SQIVND (reference sequence). CDR3 coding DNA: TGTGCCAGTAGACCATTTAGCGGGAGTTACAATGAGCAGTTCTTC. Translation gives CASRPFSGSYNEQFF.

This sequence joins TRBV5-4 and TRBJ2-3; 8 nucleotides align to TRBD2. The J segment lost 1 base and the V segment lost 5 bases, leaving 12 bases of the junction unmatched. CDR1 SGHNT and CDR2 YYREEE come from the germline V gene (reference sequence). There are 17 residues in the CDR3. In nucleotides, the CDR3 is TGTGCCAGCAGTCCGGGAGGGTCGCTTAGGGGCACAGATACGCAGTATTTT. As protein: CASSPGGSLRGTDTQYF.

The chain combines TRBV4-3 with TRBJ2-7; D not certain. Per germline, CDR1 LGHNA and CDR2 YSLEER. The CDR3 is 13 residues long. Trimming cost V 0 bases and J 1 base, with 4 bases left between them. DNA for the CDR3: TGCGCCAGCAGCCAAGAGACTTCCTACGAGCAGTACTTC. Encoded protein: CASSQETSYEQYF.

The chain has TRBV9 and TRBJ2-7; D may be TRBD2 (6 bases). CDR1 SGDLS and CDR2 YYNGEE come from the germline V gene. The length of the CDR3 is 14 residues. The ends were cut back, 3 bases at V and 3 bases at J, with 13 bases in the middle. This CDR3 is CASSEGLTHYEQYF. The DNA for the CDR3 is TGTGCCAGCAGCGAGGGACTGACTCACTACGAGCAGTACTTC.

This sequence joins TRBV2 and TRBJ2-2, with TRBD1 as a possible D gene (5 bases). Trimming removed 6 bases from V and 4 bases from J, with 9 bases in between. CDR1 is SNHLY, CDR2 FYNNEI, per germline. This CDR3 comprises 13 residues. In DNA form, the CDR3 reads TGTGCCAGCAGGGCAGGGTTCACCGGGGAGCTGTTTTTT. Translation gives CASRAGFTGELFF.

CDR3: CASSPGDTEAFF. CDR3 DNA: TGTGCCAGCAGCCCAGGGGACACTGAAGCTTTCTTT. The genes are TRBV5-6 and TRBJ1-1, with D maybe TRBD1 (6 bases). V dropped 4 bases and J dropped 3 bases, with 7 bases sitting between them. The CDR3 runs 12 residues. Germline CDR1 SGHDT, CDR2 YYEEEE.

The chain uses TRBV7-2 and TRBJ2-3; D is ambiguous. The CDR3 extends over 14 amino acids. Trimming removed 5 bases from V and 5 bases from J, with 14 bases in between. The germline V gene encodes CDR1 SGHTA and CDR2 FQGNSA. CDR3 residues: CASSHETGGDTQYF. Written as DNA, the CDR3 is TGTGCCAGCAGCCATGAGACGGGTGGAGATACGCAGTATTTT.

The chain couples TRBV29-1 to TRBJ2-7; tentative D call: TRBD1 (5 bases). The CDR3 is made up of 12 amino acids. V was pared by 4 bases and J by 10 bases, with 17 bases between. Germline values: CDR1 SQVTM, CDR2 ANQGSEA. The CDR3 nucleotides read TGCAGCGTTGGGCAATTGACAGCAAACCAGTACTTC. This codes for CSVGQLTANQYF.

J is TRBJ2-7 and V is TRBV5-4; 9 nucleotides align to TRBD1. This CDR3 has 15 residues. V lost 6 bases and J lost 0; bases outside the gene matches: 7. Germline CDR1 and CDR2: SGHNT and YYREEE (reference sequence). As DNA, the CDR3 is TGTGCCAGCACCACAGGGGGCGCGGGCTCCTACGAGCAGTACTTC. It specifies CASTTGGAGSYEQYF.

The J gene is TRBJ2-7, the V gene TRBV6-1, with D tentatively TRBD2 (6 bases). The V gene's germline CDR1 is MNHNS and CDR2 SASEGT. With 6 bases removed from V and 1 base from J, the gap between germline ends came to 13 bases. The CDR3 totals 14 residues. Here the CDR3 reads CASSLDGSSYEQYF. The CDR3 nucleotides read TGTGCCAGCAGCCTCGACGGGAGTTCCTACGAGCAGTACTTC.

The chain uses TRBV5-5 and TRBJ2-1; possible D gene TRBD2, 5 bases. Trimming removed 2 bases from V and 5 bases from J, with 11 bases in between. CDR3 length: 14 amino acids. Germline V gives CDR1 SGHKS, CDR2 YYEKEE (reference sequence). The CDR3 protein is CASSLLGWDNEQFF. In DNA form, the CDR3 reads TGTGCCAGCAGCTTACTAGGATGGGACAATGAGCAGTTCTTC.

J is TRBJ2-7 and V is TRBV7-9; the match to TRBD2 covers 11 bases. The CDR3 runs 15 residues. From germline, CDR1 is SEHNR and CDR2 FQNEAQ (reference sequence). V trimming: 3 bases; J trimming: 6 bases; junction bases outside the gene matches: 7. The CDR3 DNA follows: TGTGCCAGCAGCTTGGGGCCTAGCGGGGGGCTCGAGCAGTACTTC. It specifies CASSLGPSGGLEQYF.

This chain uses TRBV7-9 with TRBJ2-7; D remains ambiguous. Germline CDR1 and CDR2: SEHNR and FQNEAQ (reference sequence). V dropped 3 bases and J dropped 0 bases, with 12 bases sitting between them. CDR3 length: 15 amino acids. CDR3 coding DNA: TGTGCCAGCAGCTTTTCCACTTTAAGCTCCTACGAGCAGTACTTC. Translated: CASSFSTLSSYEQYF.

The chain combines TRBV6-6 with TRBJ2-1; 9 nucleotides line up with TRBD1. Germline trimming cut 5 bases from V and 8 bases from J; bases unmatched to any gene: 10. The CDR3 runs 15 residues. The germline V gene encodes CDR1 MNHNY and CDR2 SVGAGI (reference sequence). The CDR3 sequence is CASSIPGQGVDEQFF. For the CDR3, the DNA is TGTGCCAGCAGTATCCCGGGACAGGGAGTCGATGAGCAGTTCTTC.

The chain links TRBV19 to TRBJ1-2, with TRBD1 as a possible D gene (5 bases). Trimming left V 4 bases short and J 8 bases short, with 17 bases between. There are 14 residues in the CDR3. The germline V gene encodes CDR1 LNHDA and CDR2 SQIVND (reference sequence). Here the CDR3 reads CASSRPGGEKGYTF. As DNA, the CDR3 is TGTGCCAGTAGTAGGCCCGGGGGGGAGAAAGGCTACACCTTC.

The chain joins TRBV19 to TRBJ2-1; TRBD1 is a possible D gene (5 bases). Between the trimmed V and J ends, which lost 6 bases and 8 bases, there was a span of 20 bases. The V gene's germline CDR1 is LNHDA and CDR2 SQIVND (reference sequence). There are 15 residues in the CDR3. CDR3 amino acids: CASRSFRGSLDEQFF. The CDR3 DNA sequence: TGTGCCAGTAGGTCCTTTAGGGGAAGCCTAGATGAGCAGTTCTTC.

The CDR3: CASSVGQVNEKLFF. The CDR3 coding sequence is TGTGCCAGCAGCGTAGGACAGGTGAATGAAAAACTGTTTTTT. The chain uses TRBV9 and TRBJ1-4, with a possible D match to TRBD1 (6 bases). Trimming pared 0 bases from V and 5 bases from J, leaving 8 bases between. The germline V gene has CDR1 SGDLS and CDR2 YYNGEE. The length of the CDR3 is 14 residues.

The gene calls are TRBV7-9 and TRBJ1-1, with TRBD1 matching over 7 bases. Germline assignment: CDR1 SEHNR and CDR2 FQNEAQ (reference sequence). The V and J ends lost 4 bases and 1 base, in that order; junction bases with no gene match: 12. The CDR3 extends over 17 amino acids. The CDR3 loop reads CASSSAPGTAKNTEAFF. Written as DNA, the CDR3 is TGTGCCAGCAGCTCCGCACCTGGGACAGCCAAGAACACTGAAGCTTTCTTT.

The rearrangement uses TRBV5-1 and TRBJ2-1; TRBD1 might be the D (5 bases). Trimming left V 0 bases short and J 0 bases short, with 7 bases between. The length of the CDR3 is 15 residues. CDR1 and CDR2 (germline): SGHRS, YFSETQ. The CDR3 loop is CASSLGQISYNEQFF. CDR3 coding DNA: TGCGCCAGCAGCTTGGGACAGATCTCCTACAATGAGCAGTTCTTC.

The chain has TRBV27 and TRBJ2-4, with 9 bases fitting TRBD2. J lost 6 bases, V lost 5 bases, and 8 bases had no gene match. In germline, CDR1 is MNHEY, CDR2 SMNVEV (reference sequence). This CDR3 has 15 residues. The CDR3 spells CASSPSSGRGNIQYF. Written as DNA, the CDR3 is TGTGCCAGCAGTCCAAGTAGCGGGAGAGGAAACATTCAGTACTTC.